This is a list of T cell receptor beta chains from one sample in a study of shared clonotypes between healthy human individuals. Measured with immunoSEQ multiplex PCR; TCRdb has only the in-frame clones, and not every one. This sample has millions of clones; around nine tenths occur once, and the top ten carry 0.13% to 0.15%. Sequencing input: naive CD4+ T cells sorted from blood. These receptors all stem from a man aged 18 to 30 in good health. Each CDR3 is given with its conserved first and last residue. Each record gives: V gene, clone size, D gene, J gene, CDR3 protein, CDR3 DNA. A D gene is named only where the DNA matches it firmly. Some rows have no size entry. The others give once, few or many, or a class for an expanded clone.

TRBV18	NA	NA	TRBJ2-7	CASSPPNGNEQYF	TGTGCCAGCTCACCACCAAACGGCAACGAGCAGTACTTC
TRBV6-1	NA	NA	TRBJ2-5	CASTLLAPETQYF	TGTGCCAGCACCCTACTAGCTCCGGAGACCCAGTACTTC
TRBV19	NA	TRBD1	TRBJ2-7	CATRTGGSYEQYF	TGTGCCACCCGGACAGGGGGCAGCTACGAGCAGTACTTC
TRBV5-1	NA	NA	TRBJ2-7	CASSLIPGYEQYF	TGCGCCAGCAGCTTAATTCCTGGGTACGAGCAGTACTTC
TRBV6-1	NA	TRBD2	TRBJ2-3	CASRTPGLAGDTQYF	TGTGCCAGCAGGACCCCCGGACTAGCGGGAGATACGCAGTATTTT
TRBV10-2	NA	NA	TRBJ2-7	CATTPGLDYTSSYEQYF	TGCGCCACTACTCCGGGACTTGACTATACGAGCTCCTACGAGCAGTACTTC
TRBV28	NA	NA	TRBJ1-2	CASSTWERGYTF	TGTGCCAGCAGTACCTGGGAGCGGGGCTACACCTTC
TRBV30	NA	NA	TRBJ1-6	CAWSSGSLYNSPLHF	TGTGCCTGGAGCTCCGGCAGCCTCTATAATTCACCCCTCCACTTT
TRBV4-1	NA	TRBD2	TRBJ2-3	CASSKGSRAGGDTQYF	TGCGCCAGCAGCAAAGGGTCCCGAGCGGGAGGCGATACGCAGTATTTT
TRBV2	NA	NA	TRBJ1-6	CASSESGGAYNSPLHF	TGTGCCAGCAGTGAATCGGGGGGCGCCTATAATTCACCCCTCCACTTT
TRBV19	NA	NA	TRBJ1-3	CASSTRTLSGNTIYF	TGTGCCAGTAGTACCCGGACACTCTCTGGAAACACCATATATTTT
TRBV30	NA	NA	TRBJ2-7	CALGGNSYEQYF	TGTGCCCTAGGCGGGAACTCCTACGAGCAGTACTTC
TRBV5-1	NA	TRBD1	TRBJ2-2	CASSYGTANTGELFF	TGCGCCAGCAGCTACGGGACAGCGAACACCGGGGAGCTGTTTTTT
TRBV15	NA	TRBD1	TRBJ2-2	CATSRVVDRGELFF	TGTGCCACCAGCAGAGTTGTAGACAGGGGAGAGCTGTTTTTT
TRBV5-4	NA	TRBD2	TRBJ2-3	CASSRSLAGPTDTQYF	TGTGCCAGCAGCCGATCACTAGCGGGACCCACAGATACGCAGTATTTT
TRBV19	NA	NA	TRBJ1-1	CASSISVKPEAFF	TGTGCCAGTAGTATATCAGTGAAGCCTGAAGCTTTCTTT
TRBV7-9	NA	TRBD2	TRBJ2-4	CASSLAISGIEGKNIQYF	TGTGCCAGCAGCTTAGCAATTAGCGGGATAGAGGGCAAAAACATTCAGTACTTC
TRBV5-4	NA	TRBD2	TRBJ2-2	CASSLASGSGAGELFF	TGTGCCAGCAGCTTGGCTAGCGGGAGTGGGGCCGGGGAGCTGTTTTTT
TRBV6-1	NA	TRBD1	TRBJ2-7	CASSTRTGMTYEQYF	TGTGCCAGCAGTACCCGGACAGGCATGACCTACGAGCAGTACTTC
TRBV29-1	NA	TRBD1	TRBJ2-5	CSVVGTGIQETQYF	TGCAGCGTTGTTGGGACAGGGATACAAGAGACCCAGTACTTC
TRBV19	NA	TRBD1	TRBJ1-4	CASSTGTGGRYEKLFF	TGTGCCAGTAGTACCGGGACAGGCGGGCGGTATGAAAAACTGTTTTTT
TRBV4-1	NA	TRBD2	TRBJ2-1	CASSQDGLARSVF	TGCGCCAGCAGCCAAGATGGACTAGCGAGATCGGTCTTC
TRBV10-3	NA	NA	TRBJ1-1	CAISGRGGTEAFF	TGTGCCATCAGTGGGCGAGGTGGCACTGAAGCTTTCTTT
TRBV5-6	NA	TRBD2	TRBJ2-5	CASSSWTSGGETQYF	TGTGCCAGCAGCTCCTGGACTAGCGGGGGAGAGACCCAGTACTTC
TRBV5-5	NA	NA	TRBJ2-3	CASSSRGLTDTQYF	TGTGCCAGCAGCTCCAGGGGACTCACAGATACGCAGTATTTT
TRBV18	NA	TRBD1	TRBJ1-2	CASSPVTGAYGYTF	TGTGCCAGCTCACCAGTTACAGGGGCCTATGGCTACACCTTC
TRBV25-1	NA	NA	TRBJ2-2	CASSDDRSRPGELFF	TGTGCCAGCAGTGACGACAGGTCGCGGCCCGGGGAGCTGTTTTTT
TRBV5-1	NA	NA	TRBJ1-3	CASSPMTASGNTIYF	TGCGCCAGCAGCCCCATGACAGCATCTGGAAACACCATATATTTT
TRBV7-8	NA	NA	TRBJ2-7	CASSLRGSDEQYF	TGTGCCAGCAGCCTTAGAGGGAGCGACGAGCAGTACTTC
TRBV4-1	NA	NA	TRBJ1-2	CASSQENEGYNYGYTF	TGCGCCAGCAGCCAAGAGAATGAGGGTTATAACTATGGCTACACCTTC
TRBV14	NA	TRBD1	TRBJ1-2	CASSPTGAAGYGYTF	TGTGCCAGCAGCCCAACAGGGGCGGCGGGGTATGGCTACACCTTC
TRBV7-9	NA	NA	TRBJ2-2	CASSFGSNTGELFF	TGTGCCAGCAGCTTTGGGTCGAACACCGGGGAGCTGTTTTTT
TRBV7-9	NA	NA	TRBJ2-1	CASSLGGFDEQFF	TGTGCCAGCAGCTTAGGGGGATTCGATGAGCAGTTCTTC
TRBV30	NA	NA	TRBJ1-6	CAWRGESRSPLHF	TGTGCCTGGAGAGGGGAGTCGCGGTCACCCCTCCACTTT
TRBV2	NA	TRBD1	TRBJ1-6	CASSDNRGRDHSPLHF	TGTGCCAGCAGTGACAACAGGGGGCGCGATCATTCACCCCTCCACTTT
TRBV30	NA	NA	TRBJ2-1	CAWSVPPLGEQFF	TGTGCCTGGAGTGTGCCTCCCTTGGGTGAGCAGTTCTTC
TRBV7-2	NA	TRBD2	TRBJ2-1	CASSLTGTSAYNEQFF	TGTGCCAGCAGCTTAACCGGGACTAGCGCCTACAATGAGCAGTTCTTC
TRBV27	NA	TRBD1	TRBJ2-3	CASKRTGNTDTQYF	TGTGCCAGCAAACGGACAGGGAACACAGATACGCAGTATTTT
TRBV5-6	NA	NA	TRBJ2-5	CASSRVGLDFEETQYF	TGTGCCAGCAGCCGGGTGGGCCTAGACTTCGAAGAGACCCAGTACTTC
TRBV7-2	NA	NA	TRBJ2-1	CASSLVQFLGYNEQFF	TGTGCCAGCAGCTTAGTTCAGTTTCTAGGCTACAATGAGCAGTTCTTC
TRBV19	NA	NA	TRBJ2-3	CASSPRRAQSDTQYF	TGTGCCAGTAGTCCCCGGAGGGCGCAATCAGATACGCAGTATTTT
TRBV7-3	NA	TRBD2	TRBJ2-1	CASSSGTSGGNEQFF	TGTGCCAGCAGCTCCGGGACTAGCGGGGGGAATGAGCAGTTCTTC
TRBV7-9	once	NA	TRBJ1-5	CASSLGDKDQPQHF	TGTGCCAGCAGTCTAGGGGACAAGGATCAGCCCCAGCATTTT
TRBV6-5	NA	TRBD2	TRBJ2-2	CASGETTSGAGELFF	TGTGCCAGCGGGGAGACTACTAGCGGGGCCGGGGAGCTGTTTTTT
TRBV7-2	NA	NA	TRBJ2-7	CASSLGSQPGEQYF	TGTGCCAGCAGCTTAGGGTCCCAACCGGGGGAGCAGTACTTC
TRBV27	NA	NA	TRBJ1-1	CASTPDSLNTEAFF	TGTGCCAGCACCCCGGACAGCTTGAACACTGAAGCTTTCTTT
TRBV4-2	NA	NA	TRBJ2-1	CASSQEVYNEQFF	TGTGCCAGCAGCCAAGAAGTTTACAATGAGCAGTTCTTC
TRBV6-6	once	NA	TRBJ2-5	CASREGQETQYF	TGTGCCAGCAGGGAGGGGCAGGAGACCCAGTACTTC
TRBV7-2	NA	NA	TRBJ1-1	CASSFFNTEAFF	TGTGCCAGCAGCTTCTTTAACACTGAAGCTTTCTTT
TRBV30	NA	TRBD1	TRBJ1-3	CAWRTGTGNTIYF	TGTGCCTGGAGGACAGGGACGGGAAACACCATATATTTT
TRBV6-5	NA	TRBD1	TRBJ2-7	CASSYSTGTGAYEQYF	TGTGCCAGCAGTTACAGTACCGGGACAGGGGCCTACGAGCAGTACTTC
TRBV11-3	NA	NA	TRBJ2-3	CASSLGWGTDTQYF	TGTGCCAGCAGCTTAGGATGGGGCACAGATACGCAGTATTTT
TRBV4-3	NA	NA	TRBJ2-3	CASSQDQRVGQYF	TGCGCCAGCAGCCAGGACCAAAGGGTGGGGCAGTATTTT
TRBV7-8	NA	NA	TRBJ1-2	CASSLGGRIYGYTF	TGTGCCAGCAGCTTAGGGGGACGGATTTATGGCTACACCTTC
TRBV5-4	NA	NA	TRBJ1-5	CASSENTRGNQPQHF	TGTGCCAGCAGCGAGAACACACGGGGCAATCAGCCCCAGCATTTT
TRBV6-6	NA	NA	TRBJ2-5	CASLDRTNQETQYF	TGTGCCAGCTTGGACAGGACTAACCAAGAGACCCAGTACTTC
TRBV5-4	NA	NA	TRBJ1-3	CASSLASVGSGNTIYF	TGTGCCAGCAGCTTAGCCTCGGTAGGATCCGGAAACACCATATATTTT
TRBV9	NA	NA	TRBJ2-2	CASSPLPVSGELFF	TGTGCCAGCAGCCCCCTCCCCGTCTCCGGGGAGCTGTTTTTT